This T cell receptor (beta chain) emerged from a study of cytotoxic CD8 clonotypes in ibrutinib-treated CLL. Only in-frame clones appear in the TCRdb table, and some are missing; sequencing was by immunoSEQ multiplex PCR. The sample contains 250,000 to 350,000 clones, approximately 76% of which appear only once. This clone appeared a few times. Library input was about 2.2 micrograms of DNA from cryopreserved PBMCs. Germline V gene sequence: CDR1 SGDLS, CDR2 YYNGEE. Trimming removed 4 bases from V and 7 bases from J; junction bases left unmatched: 4. CDR3 length equals 13 residues. The chain links TRBV9 to TRBJ2-1; 8 positions match TRBD1. This clonotype was sampled from a human donor with chronic lymphocytic leukemia. This sample comprised PBMCs, obtained at disease progression, from a patient treated with ibrutinib. Here the CDR3 reads CASSRDRRNEQFF. The CDR3 DNA reads as TGTGCCAGCAGCCGGGACAGGCGTAATGAGCAGTTCTTC.